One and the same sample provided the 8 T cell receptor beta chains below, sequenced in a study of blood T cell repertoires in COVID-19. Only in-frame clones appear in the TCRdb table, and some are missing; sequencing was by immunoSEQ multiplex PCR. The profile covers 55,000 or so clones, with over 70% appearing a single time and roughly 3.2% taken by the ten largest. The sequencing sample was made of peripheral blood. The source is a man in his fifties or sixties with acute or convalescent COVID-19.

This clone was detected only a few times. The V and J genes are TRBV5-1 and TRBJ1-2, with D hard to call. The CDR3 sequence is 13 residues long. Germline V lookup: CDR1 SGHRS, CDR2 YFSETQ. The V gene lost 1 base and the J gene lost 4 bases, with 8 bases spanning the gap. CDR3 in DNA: TGCGCCAGCAGCTTGACGGGTCTCTATGGCTACACCTTC. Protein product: CASSLTGLYGYTF.

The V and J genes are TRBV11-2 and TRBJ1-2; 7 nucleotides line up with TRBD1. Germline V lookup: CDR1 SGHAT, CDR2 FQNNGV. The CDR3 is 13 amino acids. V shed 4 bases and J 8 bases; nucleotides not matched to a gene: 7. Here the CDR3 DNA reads TGTGCCAGCAGCTCCGGACAGGTCGGGGGCTACACCTTC. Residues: CASSSGQVGGYTF.

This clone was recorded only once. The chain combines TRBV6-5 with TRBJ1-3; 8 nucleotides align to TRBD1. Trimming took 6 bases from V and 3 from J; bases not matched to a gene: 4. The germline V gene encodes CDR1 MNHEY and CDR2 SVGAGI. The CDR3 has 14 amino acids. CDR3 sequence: CASRTGDFGNTIYF. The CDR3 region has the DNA TGTGCCAGCAGGACAGGGGATTTTGGAAACACCATATATTTT.

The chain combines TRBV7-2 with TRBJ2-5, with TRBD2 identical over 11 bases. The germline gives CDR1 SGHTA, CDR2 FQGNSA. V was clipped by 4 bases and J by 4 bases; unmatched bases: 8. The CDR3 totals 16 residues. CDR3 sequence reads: CASSSTSGAGGETQYF. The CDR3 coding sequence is TGTGCCAGCAGCTCGACTAGCGGGGCGGGGGGAGAGACCCAGTACTTC.

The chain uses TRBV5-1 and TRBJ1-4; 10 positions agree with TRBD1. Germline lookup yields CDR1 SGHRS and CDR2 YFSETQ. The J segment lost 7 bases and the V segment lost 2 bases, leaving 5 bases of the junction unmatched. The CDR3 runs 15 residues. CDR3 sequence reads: CASSLGTGDGEKLFF. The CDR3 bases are TGCGCCAGCAGCTTAGGGACAGGGGACGGTGAAAAACTGTTTTTT.

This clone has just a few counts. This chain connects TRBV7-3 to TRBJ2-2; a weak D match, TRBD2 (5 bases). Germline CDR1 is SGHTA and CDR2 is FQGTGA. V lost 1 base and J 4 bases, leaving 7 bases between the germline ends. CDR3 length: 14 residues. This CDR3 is CASSLRAATGELFF. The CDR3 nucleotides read TGTGCCAGCAGCTTAAGAGCGGCCACCGGGGAGCTGTTTTTT.

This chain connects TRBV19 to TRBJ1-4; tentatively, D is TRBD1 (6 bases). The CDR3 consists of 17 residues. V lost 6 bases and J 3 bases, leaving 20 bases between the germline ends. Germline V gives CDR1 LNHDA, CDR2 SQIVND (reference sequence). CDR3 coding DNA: TGTGCCAGTAGCCCCGACAGGACCCTCCTTTCTAATGAAAAACTGTTTTTT. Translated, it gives CASSPDRTLLSNEKLFF. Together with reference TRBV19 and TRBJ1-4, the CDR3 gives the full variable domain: DGGITQSPKYLFRKEGQNVTLSCEQNLNHDAMYWYRQDPGQGLRLIYYSQIVNDFQKGDIAEGYSVSREKKESFPLTVTSAQKNPTAFYLCASSPDRTLLSNEKLFFGSGTQLSVL.

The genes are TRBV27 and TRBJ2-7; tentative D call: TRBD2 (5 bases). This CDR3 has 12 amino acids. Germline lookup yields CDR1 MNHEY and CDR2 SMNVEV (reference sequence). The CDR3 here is CAAGLPLYEQYF. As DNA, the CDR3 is TGTGCGGCGGGCCTACCTCTCTACGAGCAGTACTTC.